This TCR beta chain emerged from a study of T cell responses to AZD1222 COVID-19 vaccine. Notes on the study in general: Receipt of two AZD1222 doses was followed by a rise in Spike-specific TCR breadth and depth.

The table came from immunoSEQ multiplex PCR; TCRdb's copy has only in-frame clones and leaves some out. Seen here are 150,000 to 160,000 clones, about 85% observed once, and the top ten hold just under 7%. Comments on this clone: Its antigen is still unknown.

CDR1 and CDR2 (germline): MGHRA, YSYEKL. The CDR3 extends over 16 amino acids. With 1 base removed from V and 2 bases from J, the gap between germline ends came to 11 bases. Sequences were derived from peripheral blood, sampled after recovery from COVID-19. The source of this sequence is an adult who had recovered from COVID-19. The gene calls are TRBV4-1 and TRBJ2-2; no clear D. The chain's CDR3 is CASSQGIRVNTGELFF. For the CDR3, the DNA is TGCGCCAGCAGCCAAGGCATACGGGTTAACACCGGGGAGCTGTTTTTT.